Detailed here is one T cell receptor beta chain. This clonotype was counted at least ten times. Its antigen remains unidentified. Within one base of it there is no much larger clone, and no base qualities were kept. Explained via the paper, the treatment or condition label denotes: in vitro stimulation with specific CMV peptide epitopes to enrich CMV-specific T cells. Reads for this sample came from an Illumina HiSeq 1500. Starting from the raw public reads, TCRdb applied fastp trimming at Q25, assembled clones with MiXCR and retained in-frame beta chains. CDR3 protein sequences are deduplicated, and each keeps its most common genes and DNA. Counted in this sample were around 89,000 distinct CDR3 sequences; 25% to 30% of them appeared once. The ten largest clones capture around 68% of the sample. The CDR3 numbers 13 residues from cysteine through phenylalanine. The entry retains the CDR3 DNA only, 39 bases that are in frame from base 1. CDR1 SGHDT and CDR2 YYEEEE are derived from the germline V gene. V is clipped by 4 bases and J by 4 bases, and the sequence between their germline boundaries is 11 bases long.

The sample belongs to a study of T cell repertoires in cytomegalovirus infection (dated by TCRdb to between 2018 and 2020). Study-level background: Recently identified HLA-C-restricted CMV epitopes, whose presentation resists viral immunomodulation, were targeted by peptide stimulations together with well-studied HLA-B-restricted epitopes. Donor HLA type was relevant to the analysis, as public TCR beta signatures indicated carriage of CMV infection together with the matching HLA type.

Overall results and qualifications from the work: The ex vivo response was dominated by HLA-C-restricted CMV-specific TCR beta clonotypes, which also provided the single most frequent clonotype in two of eight donors. In both this cohort and an independent roughly 400-donor cohort, the cumulative frequency of public TCR beta family members distinguished carriers of CMV infection plus the relevant HLA type.

This specimen consisted of CD8+ T cells from cultured PBMCs, obtained from culture after CMV antigen stimulation. The rearrangement combines TRBV5-6 with TRBJ2-5; D gene: possibly TRBD1, on 5 matching bases. The receptor was derived from a human donor in good health (CMV status not recorded). Some clones in this sample may be carry-over from other donors' samples. The CDR3 sequence is CASSRTGRETQYF. The nucleotide sequence is given as TGTGCCAGCAGCAGAACAGGTAGAGAGACCCAGTACTTC.